This T cell receptor (beta chain) was sequenced in a study of tumor-infiltrating lymphocytes in localized non-small cell lung cancer. Some clones are missing from TCRdb's copy, which holds only in-frame ones; the method was immunoSEQ multiplex PCR. Altogether over 15,000 clones are present, roughly 69% being singletons, with the ten largest covering about 6%. CDR1 MGHRA and CDR2 YSYEKL come from the germline V gene. This CDR3 contains 16 residues. With 1 base removed from V and 9 bases from J, the gap between germline ends came to 21 bases. The sequence was obtained from a human donor with non-small cell lung cancer. This chain connects TRBV4-1 to TRBJ2-5; D is unclear. Sequencing was done on a sample of lung tumor tissue. In DNA, the CDR3 is TGCGCCAGCAGCCAAGTTCAGCCCCTTGGCGGCTCGGCCCAGTACTTC. Translated: CASSQVQPLGGSAQYF.